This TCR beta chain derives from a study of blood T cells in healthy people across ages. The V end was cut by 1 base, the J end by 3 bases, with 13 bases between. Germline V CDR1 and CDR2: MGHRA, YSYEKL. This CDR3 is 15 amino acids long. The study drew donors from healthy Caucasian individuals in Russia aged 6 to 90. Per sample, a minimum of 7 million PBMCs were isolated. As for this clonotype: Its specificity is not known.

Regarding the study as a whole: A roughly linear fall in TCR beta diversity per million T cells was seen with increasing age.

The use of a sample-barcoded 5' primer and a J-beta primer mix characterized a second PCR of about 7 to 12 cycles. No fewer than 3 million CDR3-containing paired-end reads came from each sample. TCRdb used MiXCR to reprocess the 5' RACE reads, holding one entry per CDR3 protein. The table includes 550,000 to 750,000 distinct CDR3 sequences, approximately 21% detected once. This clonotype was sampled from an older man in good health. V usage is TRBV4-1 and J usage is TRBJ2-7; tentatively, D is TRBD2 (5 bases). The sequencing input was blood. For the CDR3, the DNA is TGCGCCAGCAGCCAAGGGAGGCCGGGGTTCTACGAGCAGTACTTC. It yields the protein CASSQGRPGFYEQYF.